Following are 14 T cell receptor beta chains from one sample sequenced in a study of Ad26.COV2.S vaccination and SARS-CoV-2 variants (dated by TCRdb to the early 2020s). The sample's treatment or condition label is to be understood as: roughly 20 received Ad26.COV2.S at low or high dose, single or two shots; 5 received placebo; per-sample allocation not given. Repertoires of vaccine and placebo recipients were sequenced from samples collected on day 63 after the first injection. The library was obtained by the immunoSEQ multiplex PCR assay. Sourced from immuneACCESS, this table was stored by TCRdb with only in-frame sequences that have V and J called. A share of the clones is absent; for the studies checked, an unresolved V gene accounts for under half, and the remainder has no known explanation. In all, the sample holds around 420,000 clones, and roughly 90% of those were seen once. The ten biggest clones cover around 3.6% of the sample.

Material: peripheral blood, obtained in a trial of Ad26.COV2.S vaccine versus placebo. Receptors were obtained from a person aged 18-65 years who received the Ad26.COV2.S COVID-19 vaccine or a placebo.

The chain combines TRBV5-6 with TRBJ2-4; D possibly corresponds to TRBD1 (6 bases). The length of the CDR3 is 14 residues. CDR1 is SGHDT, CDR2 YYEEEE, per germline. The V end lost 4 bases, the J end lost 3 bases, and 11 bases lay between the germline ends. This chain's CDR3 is CASSPDSVKNIQYF. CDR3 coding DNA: TGTGCCAGCAGCCCGGACAGTGTCAAAAACATTCAGTACTTC.

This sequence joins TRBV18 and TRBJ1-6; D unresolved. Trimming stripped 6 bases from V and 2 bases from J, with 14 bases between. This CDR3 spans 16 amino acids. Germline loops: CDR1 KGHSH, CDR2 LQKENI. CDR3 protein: CASSPGQEAYNSPLHF. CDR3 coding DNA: TGTGCCAGCTCCCCCGGGCAGGAGGCCTATAATTCACCCCTCCACTTT.

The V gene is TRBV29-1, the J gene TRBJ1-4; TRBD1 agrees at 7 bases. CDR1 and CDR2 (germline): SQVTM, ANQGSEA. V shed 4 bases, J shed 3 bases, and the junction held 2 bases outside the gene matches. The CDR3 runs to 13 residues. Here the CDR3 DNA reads TGCAGCGTTGGGGGACAGTCTAATGAAAAACTGTTTTTT. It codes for CSVGGQSNEKLFF.

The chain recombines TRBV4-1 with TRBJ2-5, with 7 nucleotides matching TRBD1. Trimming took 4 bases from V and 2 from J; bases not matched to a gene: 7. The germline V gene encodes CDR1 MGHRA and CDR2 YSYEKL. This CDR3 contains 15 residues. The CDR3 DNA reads TGCGCCAGCAGCCTTAGACAGGGCTATCAAGAGACCCAGTACTTC. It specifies CASSLRQGYQETQYF.

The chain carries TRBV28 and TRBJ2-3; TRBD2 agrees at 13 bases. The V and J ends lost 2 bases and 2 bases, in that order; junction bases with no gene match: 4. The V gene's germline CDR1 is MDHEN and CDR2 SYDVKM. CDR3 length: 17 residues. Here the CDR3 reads CASSLRLAGGPTDTQYF. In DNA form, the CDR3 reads TGTGCCAGCAGTTTACGACTAGCGGGGGGCCCCACAGATACGCAGTATTTT.

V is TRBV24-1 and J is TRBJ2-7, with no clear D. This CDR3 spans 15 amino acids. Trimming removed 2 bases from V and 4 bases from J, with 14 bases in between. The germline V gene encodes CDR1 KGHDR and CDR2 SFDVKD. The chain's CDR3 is CATSDSRRAYYEQYF. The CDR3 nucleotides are TGTGCCACCAGTGATTCACGCAGAGCTTATTACGAGCAGTACTTC.

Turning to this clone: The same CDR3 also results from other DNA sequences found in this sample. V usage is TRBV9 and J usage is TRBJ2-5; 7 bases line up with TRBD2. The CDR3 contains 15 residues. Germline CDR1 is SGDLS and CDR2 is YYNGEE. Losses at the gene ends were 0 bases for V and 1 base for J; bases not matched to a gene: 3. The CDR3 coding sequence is TGTGCCAGCAGCGTAGGCGCTAGCGGCCAAGAGACCCAGTACTTC. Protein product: CASSVGASGQETQYF.

CDR3 region: CASSRSGHVYEQYF. The CDR3 coding sequence is TGTGCCAGTAGTAGGTCCGGCCACGTTTACGAGCAGTACTTC. The V gene is TRBV19, the J gene TRBJ2-7; D is undetermined. In germline, CDR1 is LNHDA, CDR2 SQIVND (reference sequence). CDR3 length equals 14 residues. Trimming removed 4 bases from V and 4 bases from J, with 14 bases in between.

In DNA form, the CDR3 reads TGCGCCAGCAGCCAAGGAGACAGTGAAGCTTTCTTT. This translates into CASSQGDSEAFF. The rearrangement joins TRBV4-1 to TRBJ1-1; D is possibly TRBD1 (5 bases). The CDR3 totals 12 residues. With 1 base removed from V and 7 bases from J, the gap between germline ends came to 7 bases. In germline, CDR1 is MGHRA, CDR2 YSYEKL.

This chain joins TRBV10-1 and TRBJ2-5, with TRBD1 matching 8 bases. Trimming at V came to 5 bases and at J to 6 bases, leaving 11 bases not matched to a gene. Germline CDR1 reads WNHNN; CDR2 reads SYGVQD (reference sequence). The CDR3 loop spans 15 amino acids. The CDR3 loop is CASSPDRGTKKTQYF. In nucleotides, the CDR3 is TGCGCCAGCAGTCCCGACAGGGGAACTAAGAAGACCCAGTACTTC.

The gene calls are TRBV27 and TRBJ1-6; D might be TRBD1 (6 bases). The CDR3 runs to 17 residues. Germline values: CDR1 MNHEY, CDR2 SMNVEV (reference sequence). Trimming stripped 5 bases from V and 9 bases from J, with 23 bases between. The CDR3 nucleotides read TGTGCCAGCAGTCCGCGGACAGTTTTACCGGAGGCTTCACCCCTCCACTTT. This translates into CASSPRTVLPEASPLHF.

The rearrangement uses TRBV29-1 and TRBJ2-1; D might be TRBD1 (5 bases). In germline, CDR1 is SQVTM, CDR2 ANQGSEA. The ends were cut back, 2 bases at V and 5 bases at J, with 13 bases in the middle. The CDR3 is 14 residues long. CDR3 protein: CSVETRDRDNEQFF. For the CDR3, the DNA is TGCAGCGTTGAAACGCGAGACAGAGACAATGAGCAGTTCTTC.

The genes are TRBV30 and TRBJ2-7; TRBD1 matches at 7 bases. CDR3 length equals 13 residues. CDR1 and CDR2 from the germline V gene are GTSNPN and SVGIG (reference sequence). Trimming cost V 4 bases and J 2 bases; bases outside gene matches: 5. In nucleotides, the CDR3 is TGTGCCTGGAAGGGACAGTTAACCTACGAGCAGTACTTC. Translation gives CAWKGQLTYEQYF.

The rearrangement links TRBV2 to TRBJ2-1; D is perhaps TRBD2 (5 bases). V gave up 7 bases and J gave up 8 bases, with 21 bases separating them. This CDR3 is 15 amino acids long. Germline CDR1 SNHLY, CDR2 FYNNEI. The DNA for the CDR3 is TGTGCCAGCACTCAAGCCTCCGACTACACCTATGAGCAGTTCTTC. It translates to CASTQASDYTYEQFF.